The present T cell receptor (beta chain) was sequenced within a study of blood T cell repertoires in COVID-19. In the study overall: The origin of the acute and convalescent COVID-19 samples was the United States, Italy and Spain. In each case, the material was cDNA or gDNA derived from T cells, B-cell-depleted T cells, or PBMCs.

Original handling: From reference gene primer amplification, estimates of nucleated cell counts were derived. Sequencing was performed with immunoSEQ multiplex PCR; in TCRdb, only in-frame clones are kept and a portion is missing. That table furnishes V, J and clone size, whereas the DNA furnished D and trimming. The sample has about 71,000 clones, more than 75% seen once. This sequence was found in a woman at least 80 years old with acute or convalescent COVID-19. Material: peripheral blood.

The CDR3 nucleotides are TGTGCCAGTAGTATAGGGACTAGCTTTACCGGGGAGCTGTTTTTT. Translating gives CASSIGTSFTGELFF. The gene calls are TRBV19 and TRBJ2-2, with TRBD2 matching over 8 bases. The CDR3 totals 15 residues. Germline CDR1 LNHDA, CDR2 SQIVND (reference sequence). J lost 5 bases, V lost 1 base, and 3 bases had no gene match.